The T cell receptor (beta chain) under discussion was sequenced for a study of blood T cell repertoires in COVID-19. The wider study: Specimens from acute and convalescent COVID-19 originated in the United States, Italy and Spain. In each case, the material was cDNA or gDNA derived from T cells, B-cell-depleted T cells, or PBMCs.

Authors' processing steps: The assay estimated nucleated cells by amplifying reference gene primers. Sequenced by immunoSEQ multiplex PCR; TCRdb stores in-frame clones only, minus some. Clonal size and the V and J genes are those of that table, whereas D and trimming came from the DNA. Counted here are some 220,000 clones, 84% occurring once; the ten biggest clones make up roughly a tenth. In germline, CDR1 is ENHRY, CDR2 SYGVKD. CDR3 length equals 13 residues. V gave up 2 bases and J gave up 8 bases, with 7 bases separating them. The clonotype was recovered from a man aged 50-60 years with active or convalescent COVID-19. The chain joins TRBV10-3 to TRBJ1-6; D uncertain. The sample consisted of peripheral blood. CDR3 coding DNA: TGTGCCATCAGTGAGACCGCAGATTCACCCCTCCACTTT. It yields the protein CAISETADSPLHF.